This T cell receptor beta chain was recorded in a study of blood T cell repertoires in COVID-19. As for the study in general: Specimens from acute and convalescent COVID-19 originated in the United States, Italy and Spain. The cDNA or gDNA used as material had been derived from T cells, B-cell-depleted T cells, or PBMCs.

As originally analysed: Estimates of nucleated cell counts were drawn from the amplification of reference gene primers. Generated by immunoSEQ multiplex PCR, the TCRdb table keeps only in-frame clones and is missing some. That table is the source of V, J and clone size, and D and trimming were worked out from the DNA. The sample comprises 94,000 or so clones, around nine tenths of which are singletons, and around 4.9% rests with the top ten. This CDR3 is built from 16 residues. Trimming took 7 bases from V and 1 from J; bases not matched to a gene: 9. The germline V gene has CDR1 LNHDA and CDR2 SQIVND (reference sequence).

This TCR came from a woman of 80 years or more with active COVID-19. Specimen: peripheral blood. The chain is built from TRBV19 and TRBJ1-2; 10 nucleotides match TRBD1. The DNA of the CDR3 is TGTGCCAGTAATCGGGACAGGGGCACCCTTAACTATGGCTACACCTTC. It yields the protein CASNRDRGTLNYGYTF. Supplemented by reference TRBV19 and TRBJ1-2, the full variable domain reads DGGITQSPKYLFRKEGQNVTLSCEQNLNHDAMYWYRQDPGQGLRLIYYSQIVNDFQKGDIAEGYSVSREKKESFPLTVTSAQKNPTAFYLCASNRDRGTLNYGYTFGSGTRLTVV.